What follows are 15 T cell receptor beta chains derived from one specimen sequenced in a study of regulatory T cells in long-lasting Graves disease. Investigators prepared the TCR beta libraries by applying iRepertoire HTBI primers and Arm-PCR of CDR3 regions. TCRdb re-called the multiplex PCR reads with MiXCR, one entry per CDR3 protein. The table lists about 370,000 distinct CDR3 sequences, around 15% of them singletons. Documented time point: newly diagnosed GD, antithyroid drugs for less than 3 months. Preparation of the TCR library used RNA extracted from PBMCs. Sample: peripheral blood mononuclear cells (PBMCs), taken at new diagnosis, from a patient treated with antithyroid drugs. These receptors all come from a female donor with Graves disease.

The sample holds a few counts of this clonotype. The chain uses TRBV7-9 and TRBJ2-3; D is unclear. CDR3 length equals 15 residues. V gave up 1 base and J gave up 1 base, with 9 bases separating them. Germline CDR1 SEHNR, CDR2 FQNEAQ (reference sequence). The CDR3 DNA sequence: TGTGCCAGCAGCTTAGGGCGGAAGGGCACAGATACGCAGTATTTT. Translated, it gives CASSLGRKGTDTQYF.

This clonotype has a count of ten or more. An end of the junction differs from the germline gene, which may be a read error. This chain joins TRBV4-1 and TRBJ2-2; the match to TRBD1 covers 10 bases. The CDR3 spans 16 residues. Germline CDR1 is MGHRA and CDR2 is YSYEKL. DNA of the CDR3: TGTGCCAGCAGCCAAGGGGACAGGGGAGGCACCGGGGAGCTGTTTTTT. Amino acid sequence: CASSQGDRGGTGELFF.

The chain couples TRBV6-1 to TRBJ2-1, with 9 positions matching TRBD2. The CDR3 covers 15 residues. The ends lost 6 bases at V and 5 bases at J; junction bases unmatched: 8. Germline assignment: CDR1 MNHNS and CDR2 SASEGT. The CDR3 sequence: CASRLAGVGHNEQFF. The CDR3 coding sequence is TGTGCCAGCAGATTAGCGGGAGTGGGCCACAATGAGCAGTTCTTC.

Of note for this clonotype: Just one base apart from a much larger clone, this may be a read error. This chain joins TRBV27 and TRBJ2-7; D perhaps matches TRBD1 (5 bases). The CDR3 spans 14 residues. Germline CDR1 is MNHEY and CDR2 is SMNVEV (reference sequence). Trimming removed 6 bases at V and 5 bases at J, with 17 bases between. The CDR3 spells CASSRSRQGHEQYF. Written as DNA, the CDR3 is TGTGCCAGCAGCCGTTCGCGCCAGGGTCACGAGCAGTACTTC.

In its sample, this clonotype was seen many times. V gene TRBV7-6 combines with J gene TRBJ1-6; TRBD1 aligns across 9 bases. This CDR3 has 18 residues. The germline V gene has CDR1 SGHVS and CDR2 FNYEAQ. V lost 5 bases to trimming and J lost 7 bases; unmatched junction nucleotides: 15. The CDR3 protein is CASSPRPGQGSLNSPLHF. The CDR3 nucleotides are TGTGCCAGCAGCCCAAGGCCGGGACAGGGAAGTTTGAATTCACCCCTCCACTTT.

At least ten counts were recorded for this clonotype. The V and J genes are TRBV2 and TRBJ1-4; the D is unclear. Trimming removed 2 bases from V and 10 bases from J, with 14 bases in between. Germline CDR1 reads SNHLY; CDR2 reads FYNNEI. The CDR3 has 14 residues. CDR3 sequence: CASSEYQGRGKLFF. The CDR3, as DNA: TGTGCCAGCAGTGAATATCAAGGTCGGGGAAAACTGTTTTTT.

CDR3 in amino acids: CASSYVGDAIYEKLFF. In DNA, the CDR3 is TGTGCCAGCAGTTACGTGGGCGACGCAATTTATGAAAAACTGTTTTTT. V gene TRBV6-5 combines with J gene TRBJ1-4, with unresolved D. The CDR3 covers 16 residues. Trimming pared 2 bases from V and 6 bases from J, leaving 16 bases between. Germline V gene lookup returns CDR1 MNHEY and CDR2 SVGAGI.

Ten or more counts support this clonotype. The V call is TRBV2, the J call TRBJ1-2; 10 bases are shared with TRBD1. This CDR3 has 13 residues. Trimming took 5 bases from V and 7 from J; bases not matched to a gene: 4. Germline assignment: CDR1 SNHLY and CDR2 FYNNEI. This CDR3 reads CASSRTGGIGYTF. For the CDR3, the DNA is TGTGCCAGCAGTAGGACAGGGGGGATTGGCTACACCTTC.

This clonotype has more than one count but fewer than ten. The chain is built from TRBV19 and TRBJ2-6, with 7 positions matching TRBD2. V dropped 3 bases and J dropped 0; count of bases not matched to a gene: 8. The CDR3 is made up of 18 amino acids. Germline CDR1 and CDR2: LNHDA and SQIVND (reference sequence). The DNA for the CDR3 is TGTGCCAGTAGTATTTGGGGGGGACCGAGCTCTGGGGCCAACGTCCTGACTTTC. Its protein product is CASSIWGGPSSGANVLTF.

This clonotype was counted ten times or more. The CDR3, as DNA: TGTGCCAGCAGGTCCCGGGATTCAACCTACGAGCAGTACTTC. Its translation: CASRSRDSTYEQYF. The chain uses TRBV3-1 and TRBJ2-7; tentative D call: TRBD2 (5 bases). This CDR3 spans 14 amino acids. Germline CDR1 reads LGHDT; CDR2 reads YNNKEL (reference sequence). V lost 6 bases to trimming and J lost 2 bases, with 14 bases between them.

This clonotype came up many times. The gene calls are TRBV4-1 and TRBJ2-7, with D perhaps matching TRBD2 (5 bases). V gave up 1 base and J gave up 0 bases, with 7 bases separating them. Per the germline V gene, CDR1 is MGHRA and CDR2 is YSYEKL. The CDR3 has 14 residues. The CDR3 protein is CASSQVAGSYEQYF. The CDR3 DNA is TGCGCCAGCAGCCAAGTCGCGGGCTCCTACGAGCAGTACTTC.

A few counts support this clonotype. This chain links TRBV12-3 or TRBV12-4 with TRBJ2-7; D assignment may be TRBD1 or TRBD2 (5 bases each). This CDR3 is 14 amino acids long. V lost 5 bases, J lost 6 bases, and 17 bases lay in between. CDR3 loop: CASSLGRRSGEQYF. For the CDR3, the DNA is TGTGCCAGCAGTCTGGGACGGCGATCCGGCGAGCAGTACTTC.

V and J are TRBV7-2 and TRBJ1-2, with 8 positions matching TRBD1. The CDR3 spans 14 residues. With 4 bases clipped from V and 8 bases from J, the junction kept 9 bases outside the gene matches. The germline CDR1 and CDR2 sequences are SGHTA and FQGNSA. For the CDR3, the DNA is TGTGCCAGCAGCTCACCGACAGGGGCCGACGGCTACACCTTC. This gives the protein CASSSPTGADGYTF.

In its sample, this clonotype was seen many times. The chain combines TRBV28 with TRBJ2-7; D gene uncertain. V lost 2 bases, J lost 3 bases, and 8 bases lay in between. CDR3 size: 13 residues. Per germline, CDR1 MDHEN and CDR2 SYDVKM. This chain's CDR3 is CASSLPAVYEQYF. DNA of the CDR3: TGTGCCAGCAGTTTACCGGCCGTCTACGAGCAGTACTTC. The full variable domain, its missing parts supplied by reference TRBV28 and TRBJ2-7, is DVKVTQSSRYLVKRTGEKVFLECVQDMDHENMFWYRQDPGLGLRLIYFSYDVKMKEKGDIPEGYSVSREKKERFSLILESASTNQTSMYLCASSLPAVYEQYFGPGTRLTVT.

This clonotype was seen ten or more times. This chain joins TRBV4-3 and TRBJ2-3, with D perhaps matching TRBD1 (5 bases). This CDR3 is 14 amino acids long. V was pared by 0 bases and J by 6 bases, with 10 bases between. Germline loops: CDR1 LGHNA, CDR2 YSLEER. CDR3 protein: CASSQDRDVDTQYF. CDR3 DNA sequence: TGCGCCAGCAGCCAAGACAGGGATGTGGATACGCAGTATTTT.